The 18 T cell receptor beta chains reported below all come from one sample, sequenced in a study of blood T cell repertoires in COVID-19. The table came from immunoSEQ multiplex PCR; TCRdb's copy has only in-frame clones and leaves some out. The sample holds 110,000 to 150,000 clones, 65% to 85% seen once. Sequencing was performed on peripheral blood. The receptors were gathered from a woman aged 45-65 years with acute or convalescent COVID-19.

The rearrangement joins TRBV9 to TRBJ1-1; perhaps TRBD1 as D (5 bases). The CDR3 is 14 residues long. The germline V gene encodes CDR1 SGDLS and CDR2 YYNGEE. The germline V and J ends were trimmed by 0 bases and 4 bases, with 10 bases remaining between them. CDR3 sequence reads: CASSVAGGFTEAFF. As DNA, the CDR3 is TGTGCCAGCAGCGTAGCCGGGGGTTTCACTGAAGCTTTCTTT.

The rearrangement uses TRBV6-5 and TRBJ1-2; no clear D gene. Germline-derived CDR1 and CDR2 are MNHEY and SVGAGI. The CDR3 has 15 residues. Trimming removed 8 bases from V and 0 bases from J, with 16 bases in between. CDR3 coding DNA: TGTGCCAGCTCACCGGTGAGGCGAGCTAACTATGGCTACACCTTC. Its translation is CASSPVRRANYGYTF.

This chain links TRBV7-2 with TRBJ2-7, with unresolved D. Trimming removed 4 bases from V and 0 bases from J, with 13 bases in between. This CDR3 has 15 residues. Germline V CDR1 and CDR2: SGHTA, FQGNSA. CDR3 coding DNA: TGTGCCAGCAGCTCAGACTGGCGATCCTCCTACGAGCAGTACTTC. Residues: CASSSDWRSSYEQYF.

This clone was recorded only once. The rearrangement uses TRBV11-3 and TRBJ1-6, with a tentative D call TRBD1 (5 bases). V lost 2 bases and J 6 bases, leaving 17 bases between the germline ends. The CDR3 length is 17 residues. Per germline, CDR1 SGHNT and CDR2 YENEEA. The DNA for the CDR3 is TGTGCCAGCAGCTTATTTCTTGGACAAGTTCTTAATTCACCCCTCCACTTT. Encoded protein: CASSLFLGQVLNSPLHF.

The chain uses TRBV4-3 and TRBJ1-6; the D gene is possibly TRBD1 (6 bases). V dropped 0 bases and J dropped 6 bases, with 6 bases sitting between them. Germline CDR1 and CDR2: LGHNA and YSLEER. This CDR3 comprises 14 residues. The CDR3 region has the DNA TGCGCCAGCAGCCAAGACAGGGGTAATTCACCCCTCCACTTT. This sequence encodes CASSQDRGNSPLHF.

The chain uses TRBV2 and TRBJ2-2; a weak D match, TRBD1 (5 bases). V was cut by 3 bases and J by 5 bases, with 7 bases left in between. Germline V lookup: CDR1 SNHLY, CDR2 FYNNEI. This CDR3 region has 13 residues. The CDR3: CASSDQGTGELFF. The CDR3 DNA sequence: TGTGCCAGCAGTGATCAGGGAACCGGGGAGCTGTTTTTT.

This chain joins TRBV6-2 or TRBV6-3 and TRBJ2-2; the D gene is possibly TRBD2 (7 bases). V was shortened by 0 bases and J by 0 bases, with 11 bases between the two germline ends. CDR1 is MNHEY and CDR2 is SVGEGT in the germline V gene. The CDR3 sequence is 17 residues long. For the CDR3, the DNA is TGTGCCAGCAGTTACTCATGGGGGGGCACGAACACCGGGGAGCTGTTTTTT. It encodes CASSYSWGGTNTGELFF.

This chain uses TRBV6-5 with TRBJ1-1, with no clear D. The CDR3 consists of 14 residues. V was trimmed by 7 bases and J by 2 bases, leaving 14 bases between them. Germline CDR1 is MNHEY and CDR2 is SVGAGI. In DNA form, the CDR3 reads TGTGCCAGCAACACCCCGCGGGGTAACACTGAAGCTTTCTTT. It encodes CASNTPRGNTEAFF.

The chain couples TRBV9 to TRBJ2-1; perhaps TRBD2 as D (5 bases). The CDR3 has 11 amino acids. The V gene lost 4 bases and the J gene lost 7 bases, with 6 bases spanning the gap. Germline V gene sequence: CDR1 SGDLS, CDR2 YYNGEE. This chain's CDR3 is CASSWRNEQFF. The CDR3 DNA sequence: TGTGCCAGCAGCTGGAGGAATGAGCAGTTCTTC.

The chain recombines TRBV3-1 (or the pseudogene TRBV3-2) with TRBJ1-4; 7 bases agree with TRBD1. The V and J ends lost 3 bases and 3 bases, in that order; junction bases with no gene match: 1. The CDR3 has 14 amino acids. The germline gives CDR1 LGHDT, CDR2 YNNKEL (reference sequence). The CDR3 sequence is CASSQQGANEKLFF. In DNA, the CDR3 is TGTGCCAGCAGCCAGCAGGGGGCTAATGAAAAACTGTTTTTT.

Written as DNA, the CDR3 is TGCGCCAGCAGCTTGGGGACAGGGGAACACAATGAGCAGTTCTTC. Translated: CASSLGTGEHNEQFF. V and J are TRBV5-1 and TRBJ2-1, with 9 bases aligning to TRBD1. The CDR3 is 15 amino acids. Germline lookup yields CDR1 SGHRS and CDR2 YFSETQ. V dropped 0 bases and J dropped 5; count of bases not matched to a gene: 3.

CDR3 region: CSVQSFLASGGFRAETQYF. CDR3 in DNA: TGCAGCGTTCAATCCTTTTTGGCTAGCGGGGGCTTTCGAGCGGAGACCCAGTACTTC. The chain links TRBV29-1 to TRBJ2-5; TRBD2 aligns across 10 bases. CDR3 size: 19 residues. Trimming cost V 5 bases and J 5 bases; bases outside gene matches: 23. In germline, CDR1 is SQVTM, CDR2 ANQGSEA.

The chain uses TRBV7-6 and TRBJ1-5, with 8 positions matching TRBD1. In germline, CDR1 is SGHVS, CDR2 FNYEAQ. J gave up 7 bases and V 4 bases, and 6 bases lay outside the gene matches. The CDR3 length is 14 residues. The CDR3 DNA is TGTGCCAGCAGCTCCCGGACAGGGCGGCAGCCCCAGCATTTT. Translated: CASSSRTGRQPQHF. Complete variable domain (other parts from reference TRBV7-6 and TRBJ1-5): GAGVSQSPRYKVTKRGQDVALRCDPISGHVSLYWYRQALGQGPEFLTYFNYEAQQDKSGLPNDRFSAERPEGSISTLTIQRTEQRDSAMYRCASSSRTGRQPQHFGDGTRLSIL.

This chain connects TRBV11-1 to TRBJ1-1; 7 bases agree with TRBD1. J lost 4 bases, V lost 5 bases, and 10 bases had no gene match. Germline values: CDR1 SGHAT, CDR2 FQDESV (reference sequence). This CDR3 is built from 15 residues. CDR3 protein: CASSIEGARGTEAFF. CDR3 nucleotide sequence: TGTGCCAGCAGCATCGAGGGGGCGCGGGGCACTGAAGCTTTCTTT. The full variable domain, its missing parts supplied by reference TRBV11-1 and TRBJ1-1, is EAEVAQSPRYKITEKSQAVAFWCDPISGHATLYWYRQILGQGPELLVQFQDESVVDDSQLPKDRFSAERLKGVDSTLKIQPAELGDSAMYLCASSIEGARGTEAFFGQGTRLTVV.

The rearrangement links TRBV3-1 (or the pseudogene TRBV3-2) to TRBJ1-5; TRBD1 aligns across 8 bases. The CDR3 sequence is 15 residues long. Germline values: CDR1 LGHDT, CDR2 YNNKEL (reference sequence). The V and J ends lost 4 bases and 1 base, in that order; junction bases with no gene match: 3. CDR3 nucleotide sequence: TGTGCCAGCAGCCCTCGACAGGGGAGCAATCAGCCCCAGCATTTT. This translates into CASSPRQGSNQPQHF.

This clone was seen a handful of times. The genes are TRBV30 and TRBJ1-2, with D tentatively TRBD1 (5 bases). Germline CDR1 is GTSNPN and CDR2 is SVGIG (reference sequence). This CDR3 comprises 15 residues. Trimming removed 0 bases from V and 7 bases from J, with 18 bases in between. The CDR3 DNA reads as TGTGCCTGGAGTGTAGGGCGCGGGGGATCCAGTGGCTACACCTTC. This encodes CAWSVGRGGSSGYTF.

V usage is TRBV5-6 and J usage is TRBJ1-5; D unclear. CDR3 size: 15 residues. Per the germline V gene, CDR1 is SGHDT and CDR2 is YYEEEE. The V gene lost 0 bases and the J gene lost 1 base, with 8 bases spanning the gap. CDR3 region: CASSLGGPSNQPQHF. CDR3 bases: TGTGCCAGCAGCTTGGGTGGCCCGAGCAATCAGCCCCAGCATTTT. Drawing the rest from reference TRBV5-6 and TRBJ1-5, the complete variable domain is DAGVTQSPTHLIKTRGQQVTLRCSPKSGHDTVSWYQQALGQGPQFIFQYYEEEERQRGNFPDRFSGHQFPNYSSELNVNALLLGDSALYLCASSLGGPSNQPQHFGDGTRLSIL.

The chain recombines TRBV28 with TRBJ2-1, with 7 bases lining up with TRBD1. The CDR3 is 14 amino acids. Germline CDR1 MDHEN, CDR2 SYDVKM. Germline trimming cut 2 bases from V and 7 bases from J; bases unmatched to any gene: 5. This CDR3 reads CASSLADRANEQFF. The CDR3 nucleotides are TGTGCCAGCAGTTTAGCTGACAGGGCAAATGAGCAGTTCTTC.